This TCR beta chain comes out of a study of identical twins. General observations from the study: Among beta out-of-frame sequences, excess sharing between twins appeared weaker. The study found that models underestimated out-of-frame TCR alpha sharing in monozygotic twins.

cDNA molecules carried unique molecular identifiers, and template switching added a universal primer site. One entry per CDR3 protein results from TCRdb running MiXCR on the 5' RACE reads. The data contain more than 1.5 million distinct CDR3 sequences, more than 30% of them singletons. This clonotype was recorded at least ten times. Its target is unknown. The CDR3 totals 13 residues. Germline V CDR1 and CDR2: ENHRY, SYGVKD. V dropped 2 bases and J dropped 4 bases, with 3 bases sitting between them. This sequence joins TRBV10-3 and TRBJ1-6; no clear D. This TCR came from a newborn girl in good health. Sequences were obtained from cord blood. CDR3 bases: TGTGCCATCAGTGAGGGATATAATTCACCCCTCCACTTT. Protein: CAISEGYNSPLHF.